The text below deals with one T cell receptor (beta chain). This clone was detected once. What antigen it recognizes has not been identified. No base quality values were provided; no much bigger clone lies one nucleotide off. Each collaborating institution followed its own protocols to collect whole blood in K2EDTA tubes. For TCRbeta analysis, collaborators shipped samples in one of three forms: frozen whole blood, isolated PBMCs, or DNA extracted from either of those sample types. TCRbeta CDR3 regions were amplified from genomic DNA using the immunoSEQ Assay, a bias-controlled multiplex PCR. Processing in the source paper ran as follows. Nucleated cell counts per sample were estimated from amplification of reference gene primers within the assay. Sequence reads were collapsed and filtered to measure the absolute abundance of every unique TCRbeta CDR3 rearrangement. Productive Simpson clonality was computed per sample as the square root of Simpson's diversity index over productive rearrangements. The table was pulled from immuneACCESS by TCRdb, which kept in-frame rearrangements only. Such tables lose some clones; where checked, under half of the loss comes from unresolved V genes, and the rest has no known cause. V, J and clone size reflect that table, while D and trimming were determined from the DNA. Counted in this sample were roughly 76,000 clones; around 86% of them appeared once. The ten top clones hold approximately 10% of the sample.

The sample is drawn from a study of blood T cell repertoires in COVID-19 (dated by TCRdb to about 2020). About the study as a whole: Collaborator samples came from the United States, Italy and Spain and covered acute and convalescent phases of COVID-19. The prospective study material was composed of cDNA or gDNA derived from T cells, B-cell-depleted T cells, or PBMCs. Subjects who had been exposed to COVID-19, were actively infected with it, or had recovered from it provided the deeply sampled blood TCRbeta repertoires that made up the dataset. A freely available public database, intended as a resource for researchers studying the immune response to SARS-CoV-2, is where the repertoires were released. Samples came from the ongoing ImmuneRACE study (first 160 participants) plus 1,254 subjects from 6 global collaborators. Nearly every sample came with metadata listing a de-identified subject ID, COVID-19 status, age in years and sex. HLA class I and class II types, where available, came from metadata supplied by the sample provider rather than from assay-based typing. The study at large found these results: How much clinical and demographic metadata was included differed by source and by participant, and the metadata was provided uncurated.

V and J lose 1 base and 7 bases, and a span of 11 bases separates them. The germline V gene specifies MGHRA as CDR1 and YSYEKL as CDR2. Reading from cysteine to phenylalanine, the CDR3 counts 14 amino acids. Of the read, only the CDR3 DNA is kept; its 42 bases are in frame from base 1. The sample taken for sequencing was peripheral blood. This receptor was obtained from a woman aged 18 to 35 with acute or convalescent COVID-19. The chain is encoded by TRBV4-1 joined to TRBJ2-1; no D gene call is confident. The CDR3 has the sequence CASSQVGRANEQFF. Read as DNA, the sequence is TGCGCCAGCAGCCAAGTAGGTAGAGCGAATGAGCAGTTCTTC.